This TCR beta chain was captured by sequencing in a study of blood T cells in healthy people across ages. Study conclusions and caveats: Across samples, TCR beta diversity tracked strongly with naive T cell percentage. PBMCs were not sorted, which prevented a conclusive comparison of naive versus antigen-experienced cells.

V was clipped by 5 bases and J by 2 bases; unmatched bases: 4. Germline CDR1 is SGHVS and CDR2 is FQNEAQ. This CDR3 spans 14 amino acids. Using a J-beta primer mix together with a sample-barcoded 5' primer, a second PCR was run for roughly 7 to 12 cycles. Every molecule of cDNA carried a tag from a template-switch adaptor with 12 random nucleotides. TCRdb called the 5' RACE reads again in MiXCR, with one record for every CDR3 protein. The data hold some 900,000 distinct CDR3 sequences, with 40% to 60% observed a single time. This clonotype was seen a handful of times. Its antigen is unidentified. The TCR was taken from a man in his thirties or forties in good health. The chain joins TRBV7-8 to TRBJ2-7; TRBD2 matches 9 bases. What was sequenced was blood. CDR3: CASSVLAGAYEQYF. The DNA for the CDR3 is TGTGCCAGCAGCGTGTTAGCGGGGGCCTACGAGCAGTACTTC.